This TCR beta chain was found in a study of shared clonotypes between healthy human individuals. Sequencing used immunoSEQ multiplex PCR; TCRdb keeps in-frame clones, though not all of them. The table includes some 1,600,000 clones, approximately 98% detected once. Trimming took off 4 bases at V and 1 base at J, with 11 bases between the two ends. The CDR3 is 14 amino acids. From germline, CDR1 is SNHLY and CDR2 FYNNEI. The receptor comes from a man aged 25 to 40 in good health. V is TRBV2 and J is TRBJ2-7; D not certain. Material for sequencing was naive CD4+ T cells sorted from blood. Subset here: CD45RA+ positively selected. CDR3 DNA: TGTGCCAGCAGTGGTAATAATTATTCCTACGAGCAGTACTTC. Its protein product is CASSGNNYSYEQYF.